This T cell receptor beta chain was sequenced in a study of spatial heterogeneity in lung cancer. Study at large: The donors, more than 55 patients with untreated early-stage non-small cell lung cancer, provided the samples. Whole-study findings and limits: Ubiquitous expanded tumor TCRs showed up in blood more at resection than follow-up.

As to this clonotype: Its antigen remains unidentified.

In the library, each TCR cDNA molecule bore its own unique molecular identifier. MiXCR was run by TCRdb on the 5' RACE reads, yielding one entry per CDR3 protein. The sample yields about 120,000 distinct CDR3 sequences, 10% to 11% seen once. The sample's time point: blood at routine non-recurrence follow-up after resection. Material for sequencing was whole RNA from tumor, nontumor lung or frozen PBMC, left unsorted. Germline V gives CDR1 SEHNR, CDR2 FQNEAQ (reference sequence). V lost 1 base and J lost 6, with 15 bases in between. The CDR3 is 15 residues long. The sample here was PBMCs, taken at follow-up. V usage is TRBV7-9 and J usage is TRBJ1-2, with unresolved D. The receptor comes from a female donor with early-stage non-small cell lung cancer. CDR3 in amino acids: CASSLVGVALDGYTF. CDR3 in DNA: TGTGCCAGCAGCTTAGTTGGGGTGGCCCTGGATGGCTACACCTTC.